This TCR beta chain is drawn from a study of blood T cell repertoires in COVID-19. Study-wide context: The analysed material was cDNA or gDNA that came from T cells, B-cell-depleted T cells, or PBMCs.

Residents of around 24 US areas, aged about 18 to 95 years, made up the participants. In the study's own analysis: Researchers report that nucleated cell counts were estimated from reference gene primer amplification. Clones were sequenced by immunoSEQ multiplex PCR, and TCRdb holds only the in-frame ones, with some missing. For V, J and clone size, that table is used; D and trimming come from the DNA. The repertoire holds 320,000 or so clones, with roughly 88% as singletons. Trimming pared 5 bases from V and 0 bases from J, leaving 14 bases between. This CDR3 has 15 residues. CDR1 is MDHEN and CDR2 is SYDVKM in the germline V gene.

Sequencing was done on a sample of PBMCs or T cells enriched from blood (not recorded which). The chain combines TRBV28 with TRBJ2-7; weak D call: TRBD1 (6 bases). This receptor was identified in a man aged 30 to 45 who had recovered from COVID-19. The CDR3: CASSRGTTSSYEQYF. For the CDR3, the DNA is TGTGCCAGCAGTCGAGGGACAACGAGCTCCTACGAGCAGTACTTC.